The 8 T cell receptor beta chains below were found in one sample sequenced in a study of blood T cell repertoires in COVID-19. Only in-frame clones appear in the TCRdb table, and some are missing; sequencing was by immunoSEQ multiplex PCR. The profile shows around 220,000 clones, around 80% of them singletons. What was sequenced was peripheral blood. Every receptor here comes from an elderly woman with acute or convalescent COVID-19.

The chain carries TRBV27 and TRBJ1-2; D not certain. This CDR3 region has 13 residues. V shed 2 bases and J shed 2 bases, with 6 bases lying between them. Germline loops: CDR1 MNHEY, CDR2 SMNVEV (reference sequence). The CDR3 DNA sequence: TGTGCCAGCAGTTTAATGCGGAACTATGGCTACACCTTC. Protein sequence: CASSLMRNYGYTF.

The chain is built from TRBV6-5 and TRBJ1-1; D is undetermined. V lost 6 bases to trimming and J lost 1 base, with 15 bases between them. The V gene's germline CDR1 is MNHEY and CDR2 SVGAGI. CDR3 length equals 15 residues. CDR3 in DNA: TGTGCCAGCAGCCCCGCCAGAGACTGGAACACTGAAGCTTTCTTT. This translates into CASSPARDWNTEAFF.

V usage is TRBV7-2 and J usage is TRBJ1-2, with 11 bases fitting TRBD1. This CDR3 has 16 amino acids. V was clipped by 5 bases and J by 1 base; unmatched bases: 6. Germline V lookup: CDR1 SGHTA, CDR2 FQGNSA. As DNA, the CDR3 is TGTGCCAGCAGCCATGGACAGGGGGCGATTAACTATGGCTACACCTTC. It yields the protein CASSHGQGAINYGYTF.

This clone showed up just a few times. The rearrangement uses TRBV2 and TRBJ1-5; TRBD1 matches at 10 bases. V lost 4 bases, J lost 2 bases, and 2 bases stayed unmatched. CDR3 length equals 15 residues. CDR1 is SNHLY and CDR2 is FYNNEI in the germline V gene. CDR3 DNA: TGTGCCAGCAGTGGACAGGGGGCTGGCAATCAGCCCCAGCATTTT. This sequence encodes CASSGQGAGNQPQHF.

This chain links TRBV7-9 with TRBJ2-3, with TRBD2 matching over 7 bases. Trimming cost V 6 bases and J 1 base; bases outside gene matches: 7. The CDR3 covers 15 residues. Germline V gene sequence: CDR1 SEHNR, CDR2 FQNEAQ (reference sequence). CDR3 protein: CASRAPLAGTDTQYF. In DNA, the CDR3 is TGTGCCAGCAGGGCACCCCTAGCGGGCACAGATACGCAGTATTTT.

The chain recombines TRBV28 with TRBJ2-3; D remains ambiguous. Trimming stripped 6 bases from V and 1 base from J, with 11 bases between. Germline V gene lookup returns CDR1 MDHEN and CDR2 SYDVKM. CDR3 size: 14 residues. This CDR3 reads CASSSRSGTDTQYF. In nucleotides, the CDR3 is TGTGCCAGCAGCTCCCGGAGTGGCACAGATACGCAGTATTTT. Together with reference TRBV28 and TRBJ2-3, the CDR3 gives the full variable domain: DVKVTQSSRYLVKRTGEKVFLECVQDMDHENMFWYRQDPGLGLRLIYFSYDVKMKEKGDIPEGYSVSREKKERFSLILESASTNQTSMYLCASSSRSGTDTQYFGPGTRLTVL.

The gene calls are TRBV10-3 and TRBJ1-4, with 7 positions matching TRBD1. CDR3 length: 14 residues. The V segment lost 6 bases and the J segment 5 bases; nucleotides outside the gene matches: 6. Germline CDR1 and CDR2: ENHRY and SYGVKD. The CDR3: CAISSGQPNEKLFF. CDR3 sequence (DNA): TGTGCCATCAGCTCGGGACAGCCGAATGAAAAACTGTTTTTT.

CDR3: CASSESGGNYGYTF. CDR3 sequence (DNA): TGTGCCAGCAGTGAAAGCGGGGGTAACTATGGCTACACCTTC. The chain is built from TRBV6-1 and TRBJ1-2; D possibly corresponds to TRBD1 (5 bases). Trimming took 2 bases from V and 1 from J, leaving 8 bases between them. The CDR3 runs to 14 residues. The germline CDR1 and CDR2 sequences are MNHNS and SASEGT.